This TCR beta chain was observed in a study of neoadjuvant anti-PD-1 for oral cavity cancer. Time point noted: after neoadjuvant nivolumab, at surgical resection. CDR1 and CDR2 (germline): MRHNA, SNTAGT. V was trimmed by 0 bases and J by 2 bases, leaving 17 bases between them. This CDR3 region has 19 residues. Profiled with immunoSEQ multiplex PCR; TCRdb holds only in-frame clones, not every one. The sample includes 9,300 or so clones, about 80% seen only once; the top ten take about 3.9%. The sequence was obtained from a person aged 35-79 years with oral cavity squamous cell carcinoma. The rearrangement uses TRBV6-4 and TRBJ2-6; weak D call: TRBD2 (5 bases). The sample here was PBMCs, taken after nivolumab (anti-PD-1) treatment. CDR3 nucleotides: TGTGCCAGCAGTGACTCGAAGAGGAGGCCTAGTGCTGGGGCCAACGTCCTGACTTTC. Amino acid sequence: CASSDSKRRPSAGANVLTF.